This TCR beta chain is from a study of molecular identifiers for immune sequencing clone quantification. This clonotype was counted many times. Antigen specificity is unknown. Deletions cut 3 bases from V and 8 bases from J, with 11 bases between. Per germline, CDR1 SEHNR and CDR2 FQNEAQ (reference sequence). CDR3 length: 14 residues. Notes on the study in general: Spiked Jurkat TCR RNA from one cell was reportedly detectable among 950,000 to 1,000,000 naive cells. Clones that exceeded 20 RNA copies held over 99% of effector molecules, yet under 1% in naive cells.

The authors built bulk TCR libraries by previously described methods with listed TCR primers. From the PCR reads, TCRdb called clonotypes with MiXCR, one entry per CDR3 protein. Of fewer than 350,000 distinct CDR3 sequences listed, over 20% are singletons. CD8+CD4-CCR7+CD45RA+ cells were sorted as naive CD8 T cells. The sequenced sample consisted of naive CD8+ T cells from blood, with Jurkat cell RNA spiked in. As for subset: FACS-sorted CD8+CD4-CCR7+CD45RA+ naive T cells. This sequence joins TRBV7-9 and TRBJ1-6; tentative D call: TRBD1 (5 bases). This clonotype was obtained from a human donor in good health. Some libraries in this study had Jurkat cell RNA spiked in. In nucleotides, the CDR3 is TGTGCCAGCAGCTTTGTCAGGGACGATTCACCCCTCCACTTT. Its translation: CASSFVRDDSPLHF.